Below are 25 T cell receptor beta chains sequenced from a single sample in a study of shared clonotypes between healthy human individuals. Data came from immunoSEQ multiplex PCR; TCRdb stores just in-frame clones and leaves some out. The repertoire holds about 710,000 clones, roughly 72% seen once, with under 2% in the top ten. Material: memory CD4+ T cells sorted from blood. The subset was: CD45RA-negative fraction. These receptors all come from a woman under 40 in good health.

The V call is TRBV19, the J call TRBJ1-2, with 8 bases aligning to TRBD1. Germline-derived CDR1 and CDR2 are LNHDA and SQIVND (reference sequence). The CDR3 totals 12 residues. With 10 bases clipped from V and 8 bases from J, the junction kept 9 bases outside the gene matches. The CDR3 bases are TGTGCCAACCCGGACAGGGACAGGGGCTACACCTTC. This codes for CANPDRDRGYTF.

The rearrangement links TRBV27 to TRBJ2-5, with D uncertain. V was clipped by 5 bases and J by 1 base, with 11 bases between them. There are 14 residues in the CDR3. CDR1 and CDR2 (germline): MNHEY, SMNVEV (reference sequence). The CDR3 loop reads CASSPRAAQETQYF. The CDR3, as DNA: TGTGCCAGCAGTCCAAGGGCAGCCCAAGAGACCCAGTACTTC.

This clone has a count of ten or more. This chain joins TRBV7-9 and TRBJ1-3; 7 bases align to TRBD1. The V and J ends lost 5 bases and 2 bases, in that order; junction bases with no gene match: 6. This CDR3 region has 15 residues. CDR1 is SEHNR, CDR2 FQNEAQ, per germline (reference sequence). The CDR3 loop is CASSLWTGTGNTIYF. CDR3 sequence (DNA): TGTGCCAGCAGCCTATGGACAGGCACTGGAAACACCATATATTTT.

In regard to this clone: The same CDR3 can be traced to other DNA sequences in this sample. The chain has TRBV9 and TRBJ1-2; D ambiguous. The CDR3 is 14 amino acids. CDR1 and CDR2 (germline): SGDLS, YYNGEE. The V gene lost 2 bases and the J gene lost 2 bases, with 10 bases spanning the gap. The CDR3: CASSVGSGNYGYTF. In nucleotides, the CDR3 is TGTGCCAGCAGCGTCGGGTCGGGGAACTATGGCTACACCTTC.

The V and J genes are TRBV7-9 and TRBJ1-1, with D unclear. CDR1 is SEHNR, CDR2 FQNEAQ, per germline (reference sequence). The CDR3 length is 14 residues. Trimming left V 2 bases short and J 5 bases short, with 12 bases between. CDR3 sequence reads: CASSLTDGRTEAFF. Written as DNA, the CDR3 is TGTGCCAGCAGCTTAACAGACGGTCGGACTGAAGCTTTCTTT. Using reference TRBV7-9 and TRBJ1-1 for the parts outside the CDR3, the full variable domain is DTGVSQNPRHKITKRGQNVTFRCDPISEHNRLYWYRQTLGQGPEFLTYFQNEAQLEKSRLLSDRFSAERPKGSFSTLEIQRTEQGDSAMYLCASSLTDGRTEAFFGQGTRLTVV.

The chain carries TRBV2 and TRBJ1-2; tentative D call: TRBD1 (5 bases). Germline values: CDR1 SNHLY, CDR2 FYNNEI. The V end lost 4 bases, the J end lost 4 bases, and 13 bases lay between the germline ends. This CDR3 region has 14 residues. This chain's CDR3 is CASSVDSRSYGYTF. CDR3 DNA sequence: TGTGCCAGCAGTGTCGACAGCCGTTCCTATGGCTACACCTTC.

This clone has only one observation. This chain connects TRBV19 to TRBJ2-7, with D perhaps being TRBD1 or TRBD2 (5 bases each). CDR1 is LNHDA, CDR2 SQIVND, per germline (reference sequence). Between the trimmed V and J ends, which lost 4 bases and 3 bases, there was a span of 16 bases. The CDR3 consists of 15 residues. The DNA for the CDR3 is TGTGCCAGTAGTACCTACGGGACCATCAACTACGAGCAGTACTTC. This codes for CASSTYGTINYEQYF.

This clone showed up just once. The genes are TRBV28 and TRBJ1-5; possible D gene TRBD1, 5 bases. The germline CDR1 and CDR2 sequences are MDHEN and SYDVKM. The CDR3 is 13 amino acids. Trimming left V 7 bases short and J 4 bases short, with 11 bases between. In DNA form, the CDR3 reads TGTGCCAGCACGGGGGGACGGAATCAGCCCCAGCATTTT. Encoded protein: CASTGGRNQPQHF.

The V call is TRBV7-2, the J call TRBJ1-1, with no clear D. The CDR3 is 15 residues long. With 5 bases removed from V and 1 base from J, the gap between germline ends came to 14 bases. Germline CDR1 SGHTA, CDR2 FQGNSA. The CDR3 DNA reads TGTGCCAGCAGCAGAACGAGTCTGGCGAACACTGAAGCTTTCTTT. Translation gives CASSRTSLANTEAFF.

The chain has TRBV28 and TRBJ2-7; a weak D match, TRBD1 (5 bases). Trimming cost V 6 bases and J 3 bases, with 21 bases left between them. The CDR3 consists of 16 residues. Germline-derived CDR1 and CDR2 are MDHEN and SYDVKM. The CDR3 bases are TGTGCCAGCAGGACACCCGGGCAGGGATTCTTCTACGAGCAGTACTTC. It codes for CASRTPGQGFFYEQYF. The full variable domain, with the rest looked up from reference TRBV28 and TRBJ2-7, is DVKVTQSSRYLVKRTGEKVFLECVQDMDHENMFWYRQDPGLGLRLIYFSYDVKMKEKGDIPEGYSVSREKKERFSLILESASTNQTSMYLCASRTPGQGFFYEQYFGPGTRLTVT.

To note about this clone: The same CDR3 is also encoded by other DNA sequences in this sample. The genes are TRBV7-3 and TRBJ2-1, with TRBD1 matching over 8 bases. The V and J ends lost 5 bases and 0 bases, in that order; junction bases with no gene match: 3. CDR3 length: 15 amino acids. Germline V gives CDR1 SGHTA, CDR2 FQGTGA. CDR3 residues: CASSLDRGSYNEQFF. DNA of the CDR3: TGTGCCAGCAGCCTAGACAGGGGCTCCTACAATGAGCAGTTCTTC.

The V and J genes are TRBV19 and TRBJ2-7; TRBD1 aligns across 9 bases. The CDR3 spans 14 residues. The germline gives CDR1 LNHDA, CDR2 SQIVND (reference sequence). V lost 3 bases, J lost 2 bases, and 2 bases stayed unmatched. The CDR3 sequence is CASSIRQGAYEQYF. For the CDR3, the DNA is TGTGCCAGTAGTATCCGACAGGGGGCCTACGAGCAGTACTTC.

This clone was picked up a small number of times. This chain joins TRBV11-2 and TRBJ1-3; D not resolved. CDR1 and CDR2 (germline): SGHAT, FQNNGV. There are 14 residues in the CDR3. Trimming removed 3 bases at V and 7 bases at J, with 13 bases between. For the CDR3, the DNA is TGTGCCAGCAGCTTTGGGTCACTCCCCAACACCATATATTTT. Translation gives CASSFGSLPNTIYF. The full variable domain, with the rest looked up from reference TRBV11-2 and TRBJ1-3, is EAGVAQSPRYKIIEKRQSVAFWCNPISGHATLYWYQQILGQGPKLLIQFQNNGVVDDSQLPKDRFSAERLKGVDSTLKIQPAKLEDSAVYLCASSFGSLPNTIYFGEGSWLTVV.

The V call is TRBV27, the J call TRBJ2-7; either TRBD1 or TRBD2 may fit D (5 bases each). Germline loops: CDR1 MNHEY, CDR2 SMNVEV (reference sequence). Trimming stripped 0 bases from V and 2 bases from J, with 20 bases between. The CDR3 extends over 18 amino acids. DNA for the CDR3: TGTGCCAGCAGTTTATCCGCACTTAAAGGAACGGGGCCCTACGAGCAGTACTTC. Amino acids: CASSLSALKGTGPYEQYF.

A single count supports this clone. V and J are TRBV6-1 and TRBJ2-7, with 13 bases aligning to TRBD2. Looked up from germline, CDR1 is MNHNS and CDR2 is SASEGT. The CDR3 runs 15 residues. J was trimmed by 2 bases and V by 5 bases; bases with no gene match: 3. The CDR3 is CASSTGLAGTYEQYF. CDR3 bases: TGTGCCAGCAGTACGGGACTAGCGGGAACCTACGAGCAGTACTTC.

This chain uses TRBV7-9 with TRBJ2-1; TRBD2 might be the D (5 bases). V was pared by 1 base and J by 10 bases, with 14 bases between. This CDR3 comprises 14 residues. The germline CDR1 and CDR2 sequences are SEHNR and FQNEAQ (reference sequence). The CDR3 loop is CASSLETTRGEQFF. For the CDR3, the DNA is TGTGCCAGCAGCTTAGAGACTACCCGCGGGGAGCAGTTCTTC. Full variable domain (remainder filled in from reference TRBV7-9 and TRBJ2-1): DTGVSQNPRHKITKRGQNVTFRCDPISEHNRLYWYRQTLGQGPEFLTYFQNEAQLEKSRLLSDRFSAERPKGSFSTLEIQRTEQGDSAMYLCASSLETTRGEQFFGPGTRLTVL.

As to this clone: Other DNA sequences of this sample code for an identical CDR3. In DNA, the CDR3 is TGCGCCAGCAGCTCCGCTAGCGGCTCCTACAATGAGCAGTTCTTC. This encodes CASSSASGSYNEQFF. J is TRBJ2-1 and V is TRBV5-1; 7 positions match TRBD2. After removal of 3 bases from V and 0 bases from J, the junction contained 3 bases not matched to a gene. The germline CDR1 and CDR2 sequences are SGHRS and YFSETQ. The CDR3 is 15 residues long.

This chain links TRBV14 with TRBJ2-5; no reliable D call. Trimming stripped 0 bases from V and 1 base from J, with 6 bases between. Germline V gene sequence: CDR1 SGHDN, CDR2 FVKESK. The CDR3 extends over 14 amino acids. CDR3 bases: TGTGCCAGCAGCCAAGACCTGGTCCAAGAGACCCAGTACTTC. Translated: CASSQDLVQETQYF.

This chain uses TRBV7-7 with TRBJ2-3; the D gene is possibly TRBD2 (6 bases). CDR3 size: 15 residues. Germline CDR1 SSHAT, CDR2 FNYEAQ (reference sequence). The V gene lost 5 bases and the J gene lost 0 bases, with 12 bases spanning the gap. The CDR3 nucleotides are TGTGCCAGCAGCCGACTGGCGGGGAGCACAGATACGCAGTATTTT. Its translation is CASSRLAGSTDTQYF.

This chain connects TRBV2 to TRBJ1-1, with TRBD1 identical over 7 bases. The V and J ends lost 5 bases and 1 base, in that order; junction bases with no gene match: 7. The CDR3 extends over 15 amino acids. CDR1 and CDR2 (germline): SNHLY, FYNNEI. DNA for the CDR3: TGTGCCAGCAGTTGGCACAGGGGCGAGAACACTGAAGCTTTCTTT. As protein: CASSWHRGENTEAFF.

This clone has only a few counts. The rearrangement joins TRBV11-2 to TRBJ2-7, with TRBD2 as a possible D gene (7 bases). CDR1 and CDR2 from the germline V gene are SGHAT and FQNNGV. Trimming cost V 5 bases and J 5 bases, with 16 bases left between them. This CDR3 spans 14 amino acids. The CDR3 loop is CASSEGGRAHEQYF. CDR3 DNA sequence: TGTGCCAGCAGCGAAGGGGGGAGGGCCCACGAGCAGTACTTC.

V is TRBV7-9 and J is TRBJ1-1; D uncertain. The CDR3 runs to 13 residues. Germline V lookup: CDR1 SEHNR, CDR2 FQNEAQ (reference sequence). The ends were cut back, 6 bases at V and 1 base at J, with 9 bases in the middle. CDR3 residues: CASSFAPNTEAFF. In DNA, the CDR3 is TGTGCCAGCAGTTTTGCCCCGAACACTGAAGCTTTCTTT. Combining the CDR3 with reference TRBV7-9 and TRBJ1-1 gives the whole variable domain DTGVSQNPRHKITKRGQNVTFRCDPISEHNRLYWYRQTLGQGPEFLTYFQNEAQLEKSRLLSDRFSAERPKGSFSTLEIQRTEQGDSAMYLCASSFAPNTEAFFGQGTRLTVV.

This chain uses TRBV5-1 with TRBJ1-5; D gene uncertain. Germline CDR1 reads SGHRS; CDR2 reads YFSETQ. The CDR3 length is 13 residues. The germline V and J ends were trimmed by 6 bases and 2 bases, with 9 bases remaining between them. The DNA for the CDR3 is TGCGCCAGCACCATCGACGGCAATCAGCCCCAGCATTTT. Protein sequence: CASTIDGNQPQHF.

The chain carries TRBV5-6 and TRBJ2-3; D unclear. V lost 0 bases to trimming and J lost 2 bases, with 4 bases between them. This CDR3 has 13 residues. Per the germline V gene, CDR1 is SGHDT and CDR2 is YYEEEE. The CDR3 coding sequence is TGTGCCAGCAGCTTGGGTACCACAGATACGCAGTATTTT. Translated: CASSLGTTDTQYF. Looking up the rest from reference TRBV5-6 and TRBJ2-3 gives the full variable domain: DAGVTQSPTHLIKTRGQQVTLRCSPKSGHDTVSWYQQALGQGPQFIFQYYEEEERQRGNFPDRFSGHQFPNYSSELNVNALLLGDSALYLCASSLGTTDTQYFGPGTRLTVL.

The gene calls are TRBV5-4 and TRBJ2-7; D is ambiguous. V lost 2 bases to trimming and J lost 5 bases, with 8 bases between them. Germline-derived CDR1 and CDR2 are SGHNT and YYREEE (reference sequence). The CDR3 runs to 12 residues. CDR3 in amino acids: CASSFHENEQYF. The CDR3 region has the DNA TGTGCCAGCAGCTTTCATGAGAACGAGCAGTACTTC.